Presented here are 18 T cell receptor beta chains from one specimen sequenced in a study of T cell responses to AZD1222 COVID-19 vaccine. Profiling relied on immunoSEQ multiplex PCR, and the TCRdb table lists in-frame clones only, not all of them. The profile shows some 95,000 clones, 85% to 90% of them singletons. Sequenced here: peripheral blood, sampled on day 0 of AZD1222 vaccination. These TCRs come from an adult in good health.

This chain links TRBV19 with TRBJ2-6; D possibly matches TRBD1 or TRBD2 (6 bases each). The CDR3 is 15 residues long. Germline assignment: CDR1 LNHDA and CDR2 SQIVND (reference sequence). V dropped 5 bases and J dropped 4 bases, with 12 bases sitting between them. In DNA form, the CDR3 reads TGTGCCAGTAGTCTTAGGGGGGCAGGGGCCAACGTCCTGACTTTC. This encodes CASSLRGAGANVLTF. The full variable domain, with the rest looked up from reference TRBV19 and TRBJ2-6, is DGGITQSPKYLFRKEGQNVTLSCEQNLNHDAMYWYRQDPGQGLRLIYYSQIVNDFQKGDIAEGYSVSREKKESFPLTVTSAQKNPTAFYLCASSLRGAGANVLTFGAGSRLTVL.

The CDR3 here is CASTPPIPYEQYF. CDR3 DNA: TGTGCCAGCACCCCTCCGATACCCTACGAGCAGTACTTC. This chain uses TRBV6-5 with TRBJ2-7, with D unresolved. The CDR3 contains 13 residues. Looked up from germline, CDR1 is MNHEY and CDR2 is SVGAGI. Trimming removed 7 bases from V and 2 bases from J, with 12 bases in between.

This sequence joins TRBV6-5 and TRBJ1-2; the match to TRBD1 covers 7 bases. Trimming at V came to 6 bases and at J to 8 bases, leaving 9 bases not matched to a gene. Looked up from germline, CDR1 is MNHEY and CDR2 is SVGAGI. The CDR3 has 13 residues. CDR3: CASRTGRDWGYTF. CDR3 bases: TGTGCCAGCAGGACAGGGCGGGATTGGGGCTACACCTTC.

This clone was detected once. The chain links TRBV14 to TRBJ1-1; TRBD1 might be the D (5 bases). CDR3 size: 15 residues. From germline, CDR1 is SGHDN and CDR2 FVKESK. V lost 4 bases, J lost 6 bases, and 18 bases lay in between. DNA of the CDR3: TGTGCCAGCAGCCTATTGCCGGGGGAAGGCGCTGAAGCTTTCTTT. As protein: CASSLLPGEGAEAFF.

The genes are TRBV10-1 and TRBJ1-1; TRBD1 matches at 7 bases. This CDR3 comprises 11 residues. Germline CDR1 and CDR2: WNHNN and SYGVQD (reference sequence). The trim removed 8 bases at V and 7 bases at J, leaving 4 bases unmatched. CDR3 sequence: CASSQGGEAFF. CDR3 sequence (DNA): TGCGCCAGCTCTCAGGGGGGTGAAGCTTTCTTT.

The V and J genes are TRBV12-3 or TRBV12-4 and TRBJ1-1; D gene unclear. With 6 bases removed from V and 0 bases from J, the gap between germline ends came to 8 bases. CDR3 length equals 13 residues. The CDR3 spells CASRLNLNTEAFF. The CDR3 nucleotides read TGTGCCAGCAGACTGAACCTGAACACTGAAGCTTTCTTT.

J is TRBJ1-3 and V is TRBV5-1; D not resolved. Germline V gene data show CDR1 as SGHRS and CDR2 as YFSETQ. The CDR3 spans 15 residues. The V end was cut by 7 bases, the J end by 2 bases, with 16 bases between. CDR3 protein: CASSNRPSTGNTIYF. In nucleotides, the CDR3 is TGCGCCAGCTCGAATCGTCCCAGTACTGGAAACACCATATATTTT. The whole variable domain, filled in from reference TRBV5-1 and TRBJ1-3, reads KAGVTQTPRYLIKTRGQQVTLSCSPISGHRSVSWYQQTPGQGLQFLFEYFSETQRNKGNFPGRFSGRQFSNSRSEMNVSTLELGDSALYLCASSNRPSTGNTIYFGEGSWLTVV.

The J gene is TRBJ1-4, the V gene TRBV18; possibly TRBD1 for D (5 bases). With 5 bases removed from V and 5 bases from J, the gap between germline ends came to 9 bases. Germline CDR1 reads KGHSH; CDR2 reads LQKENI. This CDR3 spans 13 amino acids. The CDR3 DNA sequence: TGTGCCAGCTCAAGAACAGGAAATGAAAAACTGTTTTTT. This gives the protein CASSRTGNEKLFF.

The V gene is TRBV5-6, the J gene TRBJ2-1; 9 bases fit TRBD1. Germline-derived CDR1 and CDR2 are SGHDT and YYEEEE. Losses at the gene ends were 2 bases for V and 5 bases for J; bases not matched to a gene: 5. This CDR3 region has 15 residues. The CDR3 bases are TGTGCCAGCAGCTTACAGGGGGCTTCTGACAATGAGCAGTTCTTC. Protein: CASSLQGASDNEQFF.

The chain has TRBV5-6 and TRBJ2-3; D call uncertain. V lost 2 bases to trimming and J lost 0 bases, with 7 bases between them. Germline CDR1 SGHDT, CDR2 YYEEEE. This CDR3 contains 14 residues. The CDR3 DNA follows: TGTGCCAGCAGCTTTTCAACTAGCACAGATACGCAGTATTTT. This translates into CASSFSTSTDTQYF.

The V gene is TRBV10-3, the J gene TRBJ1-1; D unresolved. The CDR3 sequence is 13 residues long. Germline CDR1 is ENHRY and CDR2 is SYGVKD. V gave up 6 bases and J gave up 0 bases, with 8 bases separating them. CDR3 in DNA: TGTGCCATCAGGACGGTAATGAACACTGAAGCTTTCTTT. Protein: CAIRTVMNTEAFF.

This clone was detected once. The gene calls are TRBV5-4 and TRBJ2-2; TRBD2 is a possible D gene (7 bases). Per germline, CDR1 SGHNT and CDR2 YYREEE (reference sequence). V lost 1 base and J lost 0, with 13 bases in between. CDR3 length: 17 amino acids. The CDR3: CASSLKTGGSNTGELFF. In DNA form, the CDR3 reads TGTGCCAGCAGCTTGAAAACGGGGGGCTCGAACACCGGGGAGCTGTTTTTT.

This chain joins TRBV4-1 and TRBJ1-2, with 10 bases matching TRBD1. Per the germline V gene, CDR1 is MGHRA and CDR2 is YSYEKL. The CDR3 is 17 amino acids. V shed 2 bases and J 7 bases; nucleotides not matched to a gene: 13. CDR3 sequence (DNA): TGCGCCAGCAGCCAAACAGGCGGACAGACAGGGGGCTTTGGCTACACCTTC. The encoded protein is CASSQTGGQTGGFGYTF.

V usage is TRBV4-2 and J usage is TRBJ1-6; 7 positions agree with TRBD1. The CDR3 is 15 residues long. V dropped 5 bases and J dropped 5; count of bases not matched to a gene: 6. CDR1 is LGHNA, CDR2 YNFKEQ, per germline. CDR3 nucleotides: TGTGCCAGCAGCACACAGGGGAATAATAATTCACCCCTCCACTTT. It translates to CASSTQGNNNSPLHF.

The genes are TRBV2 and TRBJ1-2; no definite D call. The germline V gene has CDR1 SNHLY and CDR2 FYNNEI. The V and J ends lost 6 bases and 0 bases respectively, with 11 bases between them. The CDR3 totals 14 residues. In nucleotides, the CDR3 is TGTGCCAGCAGGTCTGACGGATCTAACTATGGCTACACCTTC. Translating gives CASRSDGSNYGYTF.

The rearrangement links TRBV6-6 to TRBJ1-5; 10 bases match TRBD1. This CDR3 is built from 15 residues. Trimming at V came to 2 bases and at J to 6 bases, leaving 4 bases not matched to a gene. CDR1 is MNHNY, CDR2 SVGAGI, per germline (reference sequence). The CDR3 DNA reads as TGTGCCAGCAGTTACCGCGACAGGGGGCCTCAGCCCCAGCATTTT. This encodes CASSYRDRGPQPQHF.

The CDR3, as DNA: TGTGCCAGCAGTTATACCCCAGGGGGTCTTTCCTACGAGCAGTACTTC. It translates to CASSYTPGGLSYEQYF. V usage is TRBV6-5 and J usage is TRBJ2-7; 7 bases match TRBD1. From germline, CDR1 is MNHEY and CDR2 SVGAGI. The V and J ends lost 3 bases and 1 base, in that order; junction bases with no gene match: 9. This CDR3 spans 16 amino acids.

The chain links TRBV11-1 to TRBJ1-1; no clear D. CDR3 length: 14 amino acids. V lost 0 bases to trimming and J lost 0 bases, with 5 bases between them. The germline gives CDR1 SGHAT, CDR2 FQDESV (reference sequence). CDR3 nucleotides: TGTGCCAGCAGCTTAGCGATGTTGAACACTGAAGCTTTCTTT. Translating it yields CASSLAMLNTEAFF.